This T cell receptor (beta chain) was captured in a study of blood T cells in healthy people across ages. It was with a sample-barcoded 5' primer and a J-beta primer mix that a second PCR of about 7 to 12 cycles was run. TCRdb redid the calling of the 5' RACE reads with MiXCR, one entry per CDR3 protein. The sample records hundreds of thousands of distinct CDR3 sequences, about 45% being singletons. This clonotype has only one observation. This CDR3 is built from 13 residues. Germline CDR1 ENHRY, CDR2 SYGVKD. V trimming: 7 bases; J trimming: 5 bases; junction bases outside the gene matches: 5. The chain recombines TRBV10-3 with TRBJ2-1; 7 bases line up with TRBD2. The sample taken for sequencing was blood. This receptor was obtained from a man older than 75 in good health. CDR3 region: CAINVREDNEQFF. In nucleotides, the CDR3 is TGTGCCATCAACGTCCGGGAGGACAATGAGCAGTTCTTC.